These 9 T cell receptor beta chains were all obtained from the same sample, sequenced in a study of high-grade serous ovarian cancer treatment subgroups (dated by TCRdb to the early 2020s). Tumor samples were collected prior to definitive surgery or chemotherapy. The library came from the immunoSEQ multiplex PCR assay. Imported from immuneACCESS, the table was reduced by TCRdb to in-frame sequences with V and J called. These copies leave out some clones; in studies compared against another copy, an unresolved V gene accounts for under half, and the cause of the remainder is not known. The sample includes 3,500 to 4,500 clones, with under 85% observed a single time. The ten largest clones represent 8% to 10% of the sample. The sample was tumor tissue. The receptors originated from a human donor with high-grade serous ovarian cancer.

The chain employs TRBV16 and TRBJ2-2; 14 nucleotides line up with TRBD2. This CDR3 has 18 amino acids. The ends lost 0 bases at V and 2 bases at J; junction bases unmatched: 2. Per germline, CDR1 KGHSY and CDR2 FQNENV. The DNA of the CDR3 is TGTGCCAGCAGCCAATCGGGACTAGCGGGGGATAACACCGGGGAGCTGTTTTTT. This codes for CASSQSGLAGDNTGELFF.

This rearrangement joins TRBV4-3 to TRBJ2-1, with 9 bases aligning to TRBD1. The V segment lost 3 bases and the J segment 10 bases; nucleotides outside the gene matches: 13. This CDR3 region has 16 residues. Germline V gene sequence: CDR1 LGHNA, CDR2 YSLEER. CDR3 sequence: CASSHLARTGEGEQFF. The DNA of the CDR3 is TGCGCCAGCAGCCACCTAGCCCGGACAGGGGAGGGGGAGCAGTTCTTC.

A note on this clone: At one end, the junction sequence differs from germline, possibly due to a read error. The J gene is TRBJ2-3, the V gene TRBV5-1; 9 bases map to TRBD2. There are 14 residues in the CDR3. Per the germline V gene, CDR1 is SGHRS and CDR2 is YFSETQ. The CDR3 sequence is CASSPGTSRDTQYF. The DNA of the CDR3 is TGCGCCAGCAGCCCCGGGACTAGCAGAGATACGCAGTATTTT.

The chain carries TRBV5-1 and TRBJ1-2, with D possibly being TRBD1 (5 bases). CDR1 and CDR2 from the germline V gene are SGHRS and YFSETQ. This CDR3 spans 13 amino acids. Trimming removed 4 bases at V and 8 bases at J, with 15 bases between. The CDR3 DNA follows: TGCGCCAGCAGCAACTACCCGGGGGAGGGCTACACCTTC. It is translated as CASSNYPGEGYTF.

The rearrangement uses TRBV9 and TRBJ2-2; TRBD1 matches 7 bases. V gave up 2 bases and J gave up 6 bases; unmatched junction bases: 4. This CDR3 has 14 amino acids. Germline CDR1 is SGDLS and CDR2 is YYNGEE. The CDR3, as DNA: TGTGCCAGCAGCGTGTCTGACAGGGCCGGGGAGCTGTTTTTT. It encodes CASSVSDRAGELFF.

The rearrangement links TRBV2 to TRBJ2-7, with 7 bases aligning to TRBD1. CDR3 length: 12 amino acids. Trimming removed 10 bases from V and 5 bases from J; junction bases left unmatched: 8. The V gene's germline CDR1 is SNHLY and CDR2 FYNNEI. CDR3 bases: TGTGCCACCACAGACAGGGAAGACGAGCAGTACTTC. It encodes CATTDREDEQYF.

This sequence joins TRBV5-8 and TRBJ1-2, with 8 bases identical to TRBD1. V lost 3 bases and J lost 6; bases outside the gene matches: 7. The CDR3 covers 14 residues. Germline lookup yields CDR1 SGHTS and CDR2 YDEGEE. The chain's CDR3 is CASSSQTGVHGYTF. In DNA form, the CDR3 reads TGTGCCAGCAGCTCGCAGACAGGGGTCCATGGCTACACCTTC.

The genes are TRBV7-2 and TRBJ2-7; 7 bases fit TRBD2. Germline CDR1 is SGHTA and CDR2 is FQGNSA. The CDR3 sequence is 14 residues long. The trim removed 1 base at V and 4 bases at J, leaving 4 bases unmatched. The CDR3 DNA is TGTGCCAGCAGCTTAGAGCGGGGTAAATACGAGCAGTACTTC. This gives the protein CASSLERGKYEQYF.

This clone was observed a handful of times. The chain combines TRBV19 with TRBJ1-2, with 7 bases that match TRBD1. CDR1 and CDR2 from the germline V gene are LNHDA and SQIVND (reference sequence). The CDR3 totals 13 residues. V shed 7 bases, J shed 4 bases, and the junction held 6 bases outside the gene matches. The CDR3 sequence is CASTLRDSYGYTF. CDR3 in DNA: TGTGCCAGTACCCTCCGGGACAGCTATGGCTACACCTTC.